This entry features one T cell receptor (beta chain) sequence. Antigen unknown. The entry originates in a study of T-cell reconstitution after alpha-beta-depleted transplantation in children. Study-level results: Reported findings indicate that, about two months after transplant, alpha-beta T cells came from several hundred expanded clones, which were derived from non-depleted graft cells. T cells produced anew were the main source of T-cell counts and diversity one year after transplant.

It was with unique molecular identifiers that the TCRbeta library was prepared. TCRdb re-analysed the PCR reads in MiXCR, keeping a single row per CDR3 protein. Among under 400,000 distinct CDR3 sequences listed, approximately 23% were seen once. Germline assignment: CDR1 KGHDR and CDR2 SFDVKD. The CDR3 sequence is 14 residues long. Deletions cut 2 bases from V and 5 bases from J, with 11 bases between. The sequencing used PBMCs, mostly from graft donor cells, collected 180 days after TCRalphabeta/CD19-depleted stem cell transplant. This chain joins TRBV24-1 and TRBJ2-5, with D unresolved. The source of this sequence is a male patient younger than 18 who had a stem cell transplant for acute lymphoblastic leukemia, so the T cells may come from the graft donor. CDR3 DNA sequence: TGTGCCACCAGTGATTCCAGACCCAGGGAGACCCAGTACTTC. It translates to CATSDSRPRETQYF.